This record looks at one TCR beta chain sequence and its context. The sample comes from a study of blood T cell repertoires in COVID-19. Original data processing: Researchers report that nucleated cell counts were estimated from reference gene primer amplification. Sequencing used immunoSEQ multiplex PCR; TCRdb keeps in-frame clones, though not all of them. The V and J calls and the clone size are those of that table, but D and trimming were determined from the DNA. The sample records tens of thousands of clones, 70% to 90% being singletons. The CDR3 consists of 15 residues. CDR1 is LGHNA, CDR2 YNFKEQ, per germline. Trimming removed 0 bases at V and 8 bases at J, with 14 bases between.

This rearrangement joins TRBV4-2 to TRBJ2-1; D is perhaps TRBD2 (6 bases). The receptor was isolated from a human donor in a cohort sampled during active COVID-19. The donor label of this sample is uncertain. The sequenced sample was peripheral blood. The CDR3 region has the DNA TGTGCCAGCAGCCAAGATGCCGGGAGAAGGGATGAGCAGTTCTTC. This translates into CASSQDAGRRDEQFF.